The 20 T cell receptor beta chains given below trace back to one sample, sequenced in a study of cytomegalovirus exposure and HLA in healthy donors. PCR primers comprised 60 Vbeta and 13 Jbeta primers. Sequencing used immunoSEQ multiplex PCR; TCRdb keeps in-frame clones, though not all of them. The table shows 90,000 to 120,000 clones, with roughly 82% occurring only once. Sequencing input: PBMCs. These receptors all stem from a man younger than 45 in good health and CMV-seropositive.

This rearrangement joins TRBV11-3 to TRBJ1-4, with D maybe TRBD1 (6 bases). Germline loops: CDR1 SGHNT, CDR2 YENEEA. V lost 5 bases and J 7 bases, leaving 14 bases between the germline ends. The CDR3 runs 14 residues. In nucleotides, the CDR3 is TGTGCCAGCAGCCCACAGGGAGGGATTGAAAAACTGTTTTTT. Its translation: CASSPQGGIEKLFF.

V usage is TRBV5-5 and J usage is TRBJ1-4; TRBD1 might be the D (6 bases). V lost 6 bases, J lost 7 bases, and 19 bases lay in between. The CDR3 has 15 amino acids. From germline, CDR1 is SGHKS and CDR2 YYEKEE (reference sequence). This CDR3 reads CASTVGGASGEKLFF. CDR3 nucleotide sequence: TGTGCCAGCACCGTTGGGGGGGCATCGGGTGAAAAACTGTTTTTT. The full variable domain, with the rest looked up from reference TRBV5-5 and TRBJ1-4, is DAGVTQSPTHLIKTRGQQVTLRCSPISGHKSVSWYQQVLGQGPQFIFQYYEKEERGRGNFPDRFSARQFPNYSSELNVNALLLGDSALYLCASTVGGASGEKLFFGSGTQLSVL.

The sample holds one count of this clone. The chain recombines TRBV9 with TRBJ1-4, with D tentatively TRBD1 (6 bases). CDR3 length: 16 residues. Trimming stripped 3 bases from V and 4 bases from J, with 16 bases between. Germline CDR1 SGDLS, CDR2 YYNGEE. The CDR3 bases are TGTGCCAGCAGCGCCCACACTGAGGGGGATAATGAAAAACTGTTTTTT. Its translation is CASSAHTEGDNEKLFF.

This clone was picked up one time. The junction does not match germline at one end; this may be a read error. DNA of the CDR3: TGTTCCAGCAGCCCTAGAGGACAGCATAATTCACCCCTCCACTTT. Translation: CSSSPRGQHNSPLHF. The rearrangement links TRBV7-9 to TRBJ1-6; D might be TRBD1 (6 bases). The CDR3 consists of 15 residues. Per the germline V gene, CDR1 is SEHNR and CDR2 is FQNEAQ (reference sequence).

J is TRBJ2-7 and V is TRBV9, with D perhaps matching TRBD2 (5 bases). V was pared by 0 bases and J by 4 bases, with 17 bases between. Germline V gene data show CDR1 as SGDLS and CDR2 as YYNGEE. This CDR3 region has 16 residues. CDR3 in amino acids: CASSVGFEGTTYEQYF. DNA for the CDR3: TGTGCCAGCAGCGTAGGTTTTGAGGGTACTACTTACGAGCAGTACTTC.

Here the CDR3 reads CASSYSTGHPQYF. For the CDR3, the DNA is TGTGCCAGCAGTTACTCGACAGGACACCCGCAGTATTTT. This chain connects TRBV6-5 to TRBJ2-3; possible D gene TRBD1, 6 bases. The V end lost 0 bases, the J end lost 10 bases, and 11 bases lay between the germline ends. CDR3 length: 13 amino acids. Germline lookup yields CDR1 MNHEY and CDR2 SVGAGI.

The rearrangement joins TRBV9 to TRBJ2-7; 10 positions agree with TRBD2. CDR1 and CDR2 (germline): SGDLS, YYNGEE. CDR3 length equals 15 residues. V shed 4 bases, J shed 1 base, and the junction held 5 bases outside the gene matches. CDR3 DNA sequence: TGTGCCAGCAGCAGGACTAGCGGAGGGTCCTACGAGCAGTACTTC. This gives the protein CASSRTSGGSYEQYF.

The CDR3 bases are TGTGCCAGCACCTATCGTAACACCGGGGAGCTGTTTTTT. It encodes CASTYRNTGELFF. This chain links TRBV27 with TRBJ2-2, with D unclear. Germline V gene lookup returns CDR1 MNHEY and CDR2 SMNVEV (reference sequence). The CDR3 runs 13 residues. Trimming shortened V by 7 bases and J by 2 bases, and 8 bases separated the two germline ends.

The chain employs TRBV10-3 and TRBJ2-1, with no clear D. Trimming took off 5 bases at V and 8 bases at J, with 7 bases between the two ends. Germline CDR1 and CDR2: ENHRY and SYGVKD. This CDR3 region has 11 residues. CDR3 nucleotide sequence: TGTGCCATCAGTAGCCGGGATGAGCAGTTCTTC. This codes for CAISSRDEQFF.

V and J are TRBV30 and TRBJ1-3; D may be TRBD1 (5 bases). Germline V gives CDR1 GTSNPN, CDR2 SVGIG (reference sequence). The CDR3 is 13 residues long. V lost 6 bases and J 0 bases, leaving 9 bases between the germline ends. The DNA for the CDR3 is TGTGCCTGTCCCGGGGGCTCTGGAAACACCATATATTTT. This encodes CACPGGSGNTIYF.

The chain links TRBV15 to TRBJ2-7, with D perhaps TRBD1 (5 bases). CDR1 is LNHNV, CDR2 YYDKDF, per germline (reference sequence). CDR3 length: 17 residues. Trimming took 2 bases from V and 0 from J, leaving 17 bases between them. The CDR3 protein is CATSRSPGGAFSYEQYF. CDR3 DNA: TGTGCCACCAGCAGATCCCCGGGTGGGGCATTCTCCTACGAGCAGTACTTC.

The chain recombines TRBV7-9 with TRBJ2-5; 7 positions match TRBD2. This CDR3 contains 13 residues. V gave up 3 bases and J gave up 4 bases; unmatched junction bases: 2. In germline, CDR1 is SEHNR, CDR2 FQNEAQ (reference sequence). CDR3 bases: TGTGCCAGCAGCTTGGGAGGGATAGAGACCCAGTACTTC. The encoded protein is CASSLGGIETQYF.

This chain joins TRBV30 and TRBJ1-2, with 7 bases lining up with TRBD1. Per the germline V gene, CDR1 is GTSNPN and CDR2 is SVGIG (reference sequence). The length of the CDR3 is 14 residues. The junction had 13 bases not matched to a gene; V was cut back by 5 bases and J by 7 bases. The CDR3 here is CAWSSVTGAGGYTF. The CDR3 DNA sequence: TGTGCCTGGTCGAGCGTCACAGGGGCCGGTGGCTACACCTTC.

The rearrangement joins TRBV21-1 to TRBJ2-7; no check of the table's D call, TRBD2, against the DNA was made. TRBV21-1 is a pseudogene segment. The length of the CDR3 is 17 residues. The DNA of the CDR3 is TGTGCCAGCAGCAAAGCTACTTCTAGCGGGGGATTAGGGGAGCAGTACTTC. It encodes CASSKATSSGGLGEQYF.

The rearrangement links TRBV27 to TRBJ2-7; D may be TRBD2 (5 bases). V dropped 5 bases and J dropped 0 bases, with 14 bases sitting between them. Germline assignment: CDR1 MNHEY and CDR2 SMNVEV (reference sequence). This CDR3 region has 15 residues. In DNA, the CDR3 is TGTGCCAGCAGTCCCCTCAGCGGCAGCTCCTACGAGCAGTACTTC. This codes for CASSPLSGSSYEQYF.

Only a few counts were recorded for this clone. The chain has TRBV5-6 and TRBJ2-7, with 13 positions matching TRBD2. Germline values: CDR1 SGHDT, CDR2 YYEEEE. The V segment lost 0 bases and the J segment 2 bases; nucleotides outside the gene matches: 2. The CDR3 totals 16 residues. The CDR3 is CASSLEGTSGAYEQYF. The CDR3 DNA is TGTGCCAGCAGCTTGGAAGGGACTAGCGGGGCCTACGAGCAGTACTTC.

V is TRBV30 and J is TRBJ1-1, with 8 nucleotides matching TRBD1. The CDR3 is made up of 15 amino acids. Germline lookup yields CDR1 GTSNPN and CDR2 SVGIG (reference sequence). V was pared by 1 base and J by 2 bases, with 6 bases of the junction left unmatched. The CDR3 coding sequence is TGTGCCTGGAGTGCAATCGGACAGGGCAACACTGAAGCTTTCTTT. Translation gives CAWSAIGQGNTEAFF. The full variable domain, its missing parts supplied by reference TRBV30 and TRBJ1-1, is SQTIHQWPATLVQPVGSPLSLECTVEGTSNPNLYWYRQAAGRGLQLLFYSVGIGQISSEVPQNLSASRPQDRQFILSSKKLLLSDSGFYLCAWSAIGQGNTEAFFGQGTRLTVV.

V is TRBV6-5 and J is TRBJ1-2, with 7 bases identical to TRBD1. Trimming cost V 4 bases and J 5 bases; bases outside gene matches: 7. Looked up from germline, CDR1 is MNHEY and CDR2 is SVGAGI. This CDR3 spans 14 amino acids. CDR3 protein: CASSFTGVGYGYTF. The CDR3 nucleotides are TGTGCCAGCAGTTTTACAGGGGTGGGATATGGCTACACCTTC.

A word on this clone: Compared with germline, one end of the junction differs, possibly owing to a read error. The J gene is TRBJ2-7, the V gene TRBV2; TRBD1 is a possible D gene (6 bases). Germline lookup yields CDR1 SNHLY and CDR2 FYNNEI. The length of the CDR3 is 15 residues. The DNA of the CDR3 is TGTGCCAGCACTGAACCGGACAGAACCTCCTACGAGCAGTACTTC. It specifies CASTEPDRTSYEQYF.

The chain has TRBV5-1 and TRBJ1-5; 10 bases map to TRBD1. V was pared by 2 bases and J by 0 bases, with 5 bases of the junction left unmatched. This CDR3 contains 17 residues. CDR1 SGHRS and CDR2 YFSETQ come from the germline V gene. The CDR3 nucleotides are TGCGCCAGCAGCTTATTCGGGACAGGGGATAGCAATCAGCCCCAGCATTTT. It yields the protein CASSLFGTGDSNQPQHF.